This paragraph covers one T cell receptor beta chain sequence. Its antigen is as yet unknown. Deletions cut 6 bases from V and 1 base from J, with 6 bases between. CDR1 is MNHEY, CDR2 SVGAGI, per germline. This CDR3 has 12 residues. The sample is drawn from a study of shared clonotypes between healthy human individuals. The overall study: Each donor had three CD4 naive, three CD4 memory, two CD8 naive and one CD8 memory plate. Study observations and caveats: Of the naive CD4 clonotypes, around 5% were shared across several donors.

Each subset's genomic DNA was shared equally among a number of immunoSEQ plates. 200 to 250 ng DNA, tens of thousands of T cell genomes, went into each sorted-subset replicate PCR. Libraries were prepared by immunoSEQ multiplex PCR; TCRdb keeps only in-frame clonotypes and omits some of them. This table has 850,000 to 1,100,000 clones, approximately 80% appearing once. This chain uses TRBV6-5 with TRBJ1-2; D is undetermined. Sequencing used memory CD4+ T cells from PBMCs. Subset: CD45RA-negative fraction. The TCR was taken from a man aged 18 to 29 in good health. Some clones in this sample may be carry-over from other donors' samples. The CDR3 region has the DNA TGTGCCAGCAGCCTACTTAACTATGGCTACACCTTC. Protein product: CASSLLNYGYTF.